The source of this TCR beta chain is a study of cytomegalovirus exposure and HLA in healthy donors. Study results and limitations: A previous analysis found most TCR beta V segments productive roughly 90% or roughly 30% of the time. A later analysis revealed that TCR association rates differed between HLA loci, peaking at DRB1 and bottoming out at HLA-C. Highly shared sequence variants in one cluster were likely a sequencing artifact.

Per germline, CDR1 SGHVS and CDR2 FNYEAQ. The CDR3 is 15 residues long. V was pared by 4 bases and J by 7 bases, with 16 bases between. The PCR employed 60 Vbeta primers together with 13 Jbeta primers. Per the authors' pipeline: There were about 86 million unique TCR beta chains by a later count, and some 10 million of them were shared. Sequencing used immunoSEQ multiplex PCR; TCRdb keeps in-frame clones, though not all of them. For V, J and clone size, that table is used; D and trimming come from the DNA. The repertoire has around 200,000 clones, around 88% of them found once; the top ten carry approximately 0.31%. Remarks on this clone: Its antigen is undetermined.

The gene calls are TRBV7-6 and TRBJ2-2; D is perhaps TRBD1 (6 bases). The material sequenced was PBMCs. This clonotype originated in a woman aged 25 to 39 in good health and CMV-seronegative. CDR3 protein: CASSSTGPLGGELFF. The CDR3 DNA reads as TGTGCCAGCAGCTCCACAGGGCCTCTCGGCGGGGAGCTGTTTTTT.